This T cell receptor beta chain was documented in a study of Ad26.COV2.S vaccination and SARS-CoV-2 variants. This clone has only one observation. The assay was immunoSEQ multiplex PCR, and TCRdb's table has in-frame clones only and misses some. There are around 140,000 clones in the sample; 86% occur only once, and 5% lies in the top ten. Germline CDR1 is LNHDA and CDR2 is SQIVND (reference sequence). Trimming took 2 bases from V and 9 from J; bases not matched to a gene: 3. The CDR3 is made up of 13 amino acids. The source material was peripheral blood, sampled after recovery from COVID-19. This TCR derives from a human donor who had recovered from COVID-19. The chain links TRBV19 to TRBJ2-4; the match to TRBD1 covers 8 bases. This CDR3 reads CASSIQGAGIQYF. In DNA form, the CDR3 reads TGTGCCAGTAGTATACAGGGGGCTGGCATTCAGTACTTC. Full variable domain (rest looked up from reference TRBV19 and TRBJ2-4): DGGITQSPKYLFRKEGQNVTLSCEQNLNHDAMYWYRQDPGQGLRLIYYSQIVNDFQKGDIAEGYSVSREKKESFPLTVTSAQKNPTAFYLCASSIQGAGIQYFGAGTRLSVL.